These 17 T cell receptor beta chains were sequenced from one sample in a study of blood T cell repertoires in COVID-19. The method was immunoSEQ multiplex PCR; TCRdb's version includes in-frame clones alone and lacks a portion of them. The data show some 300,000 clones, 85% to 90% seen once. Sample: PBMCs or T cells enriched from blood (not recorded which). Source of these receptors: a woman aged 50 to 65 who had been exposed to COVID-19.

This clone has just a few counts. The chain uses TRBV24-1 and TRBJ2-1; D not certain. With 1 base removed from V and 4 bases from J, the gap between germline ends came to 10 bases. Germline CDR1 is KGHDR and CDR2 is SFDVKD. The CDR3 is made up of 15 amino acids. The CDR3 here is CATSDFIDGYNEQFF. The CDR3 coding sequence is TGTGCCACCAGTGATTTTATTGACGGGTACAATGAGCAGTTCTTC.

This clone was seen a few times. This chain joins TRBV7-2 and TRBJ1-2; the match to TRBD1 covers 10 bases. J lost 4 bases, V lost 5 bases, and 7 bases had no gene match. In germline, CDR1 is SGHTA, CDR2 FQGNSA. CDR3 length equals 15 residues. Here the CDR3 reads CASSGRQGAGYGYTF. CDR3 nucleotide sequence: TGTGCCAGCAGCGGGCGACAGGGGGCTGGCTATGGCTACACCTTC.

This chain joins TRBV3-1 (or the pseudogene TRBV3-2) and TRBJ2-7, with D tentatively TRBD1 (6 bases). The CDR3 has 14 amino acids. V lost 3 bases and J 5 bases, leaving 14 bases between the germline ends. The germline V gene has CDR1 LGHDT and CDR2 YNNKEL (reference sequence). Written as DNA, the CDR3 is TGTGCCAGCAGCCATAAAGACAGGTACAACGAGCAGTACTTC. This gives the protein CASSHKDRYNEQYF.

The chain links TRBV30 to TRBJ1-6; D is possibly TRBD1 (5 bases). Trimming left V 4 bases short and J 11 bases short, with 15 bases between. Germline CDR1 reads GTSNPN; CDR2 reads SVGIG (reference sequence). The CDR3 is 13 residues long. CDR3 amino acids: CAWNRDSSAPLHF. CDR3 coding DNA: TGTGCCTGGAATCGGGACTCATCGGCACCCCTCCACTTT.

CDR3 protein: CASSPLGQDLGEQYF. The CDR3 DNA is TGTGCCAGCTCACCACTGGGGCAGGACCTTGGAGAGCAGTACTTC. This chain uses TRBV18 with TRBJ2-7; D may be TRBD1 (5 bases). Germline V gene data show CDR1 as KGHSH and CDR2 as LQKENI. The CDR3 loop spans 15 amino acids. Deletions cut 1 base from V and 7 bases from J, with 17 bases between. Full variable domain (rest looked up from reference TRBV18 and TRBJ2-7): NAGVMQNPRHLVRRRGQEARLRCSPMKGHSHVYWYRQLPEEGLKFMVYLQKENIIDESGMPKERFSAEFPKEGPSILRIQQVVRGDSAAYFCASSPLGQDLGEQYFGPGTRLTVT.

The chain has TRBV10-1 and TRBJ2-3; 15 positions match TRBD2. The CDR3 has 20 residues. CDR1 is WNHNN, CDR2 SYGVQD, per germline (reference sequence). V gave up 3 bases and J gave up 1 base; unmatched junction bases: 11. The CDR3 DNA reads as TGCGCCAGCAGTGAACGACCAGGACTAGCGGGGGGGCCCGGCACAGATACGCAGTATTTT. Amino acid sequence: CASSERPGLAGGPGTDTQYF.

The genes are TRBV5-6 and TRBJ2-7, with 10 bases identical to TRBD2. Losses at the gene ends were 3 bases for V and 0 bases for J; bases not matched to a gene: 6. The germline CDR1 and CDR2 sequences are SGHDT and YYEEEE. The length of the CDR3 is 16 residues. CDR3: CASSSKGLASSYEQYF. The CDR3 region has the DNA TGTGCCAGCAGCTCTAAGGGACTAGCGAGCTCCTACGAGCAGTACTTC.

The chain carries TRBV6-9 and TRBJ2-5, with 12 bases that match TRBD1. CDR3 length equals 19 residues. The germline gives CDR1 MNHGY, CDR2 SVAAGI. With V trimmed by 1 base and J by 3 bases, 12 bases remained unmatched. CDR3 nucleotides: TGTGCCAGCAGTTATTGTGGGACAGGGGGCCGGGAGTATGAAGAGACCCAGTACTTC. Translation gives CASSYCGTGGREYEETQYF.

The rearrangement joins TRBV2 to TRBJ2-5; no firm D call. The V and J ends lost 7 bases and 3 bases respectively, with 6 bases between them. CDR1 is SNHLY and CDR2 is FYNNEI in the germline V gene. The CDR3 is 11 residues long. DNA of the CDR3: TGTGCCAGCACAAGCGAAGAGACCCAGTACTTC. Its translation: CASTSEETQYF.

The chain has TRBV29-1 and TRBJ1-4, with TRBD1 identical over 7 bases. The V gene's germline CDR1 is SQVTM and CDR2 ANQGSEA. This CDR3 comprises 15 residues. The trim removed 7 bases at V and 0 bases at J, leaving 8 bases unmatched. In DNA form, the CDR3 reads TGCAGCGCCAAGGCCACAGGGGCAACTAATGAAAAACTGTTTTTT. Residues: CSAKATGATNEKLFF.

Concerning this clone itself: The same CDR3 also results from other DNA sequences found in this sample. V is TRBV5-1 and J is TRBJ1-4; weak D call: TRBD1 (5 bases). Trimming cost V 0 bases and J 3 bases, with 6 bases left between them. The germline V gene has CDR1 SGHRS and CDR2 YFSETQ. The CDR3 length is 14 residues. The CDR3 DNA reads as TGCGCCAGCAGCTTGGGACAGTCTAATGAAAAACTGTTTTTT. Its protein product is CASSLGQSNEKLFF. Full variable domain (rest looked up from reference TRBV5-1 and TRBJ1-4): KAGVTQTPRYLIKTRGQQVTLSCSPISGHRSVSWYQQTPGQGLQFLFEYFSETQRNKGNFPGRFSGRQFSNSRSEMNVSTLELGDSALYLCASSLGQSNEKLFFGSGTQLSVL.

The CDR3 reads CASSETIGQGLRRAFF. In DNA form, the CDR3 reads TGTGCCAGCAGTGAAACCATTGGACAGGGGCTAAGGAGAGCTTTCTTT. The rearrangement joins TRBV25-1 to TRBJ1-1; 9 bases fit TRBD1. V shed 2 bases, J shed 10 bases, and the junction held 14 bases outside the gene matches. Germline V gives CDR1 MGHDK, CDR2 SYGVNS. The CDR3 spans 16 residues.

V is TRBV3-1 (or the pseudogene TRBV3-2) and J is TRBJ1-5; TRBD1 might be the D (5 bases). V was shortened by 4 bases and J by 6 bases, with 13 bases between the two germline ends. This CDR3 is built from 14 residues. Per germline, CDR1 LGHDT and CDR2 YNNKEL (reference sequence). DNA for the CDR3: TGTGCCAGCAGCCCTCCGGGGGGGGTTCAGCCCCAGCATTTT. Translating gives CASSPPGGVQPQHF.

This rearrangement joins TRBV4-2 to TRBJ1-5, with D maybe TRBD1 (6 bases). CDR3 length: 17 amino acids. The germline CDR1 and CDR2 sequences are LGHNA and YNFKEQ. V shed 0 bases and J shed 0 bases, with 12 bases lying between them. CDR3 loop: CASSQDPGTPSNQPQHF. The CDR3 bases are TGTGCCAGCAGCCAAGATCCGGGGACACCTAGCAATCAGCCCCAGCATTTT.

This sequence joins TRBV19 and TRBJ2-3; D is perhaps TRBD2 (7 bases). There are 15 residues in the CDR3. Germline V CDR1 and CDR2: LNHDA, SQIVND (reference sequence). V dropped 3 bases and J dropped 6 bases, with 16 bases sitting between them. CDR3 DNA sequence: TGTGCCAGTAGTATCCGGGGCGGGGGCTTTGATACGCAGTATTTT. It specifies CASSIRGGGFDTQYF.

The chain couples TRBV6-5 to TRBJ2-3; D might be TRBD2 (5 bases). The CDR3 loop spans 15 amino acids. V was trimmed by 8 bases and J by 0 bases, leaving 15 bases between them. Germline-derived CDR1 and CDR2 are MNHEY and SVGAGI. CDR3 in amino acids: CASLFLAASTDTQYF. The DNA for the CDR3 is TGTGCCAGCTTGTTTCTAGCCGCTAGCACAGATACGCAGTATTTT.

The chain recombines TRBV28 with TRBJ1-3; possible D gene TRBD1, 5 bases. This CDR3 comprises 14 residues. Trimming pared 3 bases from V and 6 bases from J, leaving 12 bases between. Germline CDR1 and CDR2: MDHEN and SYDVKM. This CDR3 reads CASSFDSSINTIYF. The CDR3 region has the DNA TGTGCCAGCAGTTTTGACAGCTCAATAAACACCATATATTTT.